The rows below give T cell receptor beta chains drawn from one sample of a study of prognosis after radiotherapy for stage I lung cancer. TCRdb reprocessed the multiplex PCR reads via MiXCR and lists one record per CDR3 protein. The data show approximately 51,000 distinct CDR3 sequences, less than 45% seen once. The sample consisted of PBMCs, taken before or after stereotactic body radiation therapy (not recorded which). These receptors all come from a donor aged 50 or older with non-small cell lung cancer. The CDR3 runs from the conserved cysteine through the conserved F or W. The order of the fields is V gene, clone size, D gene, J gene, CDR3 DNA, CDR3 protein. A D gene is named only where the DNA matches it firmly. Expanded clones are given a class, and other clones once, few, many or no size at all.

V: TRBV29-1; size: -; D: -; J: TRBJ2-5; DNA: TGCAGCGTTGGCAATCTCCAAGAGACCCAGTACTTC; CDR3: CSVGNLQETQYF
V: TRBV7-2; size: many; D: -; J: TRBJ2-2; DNA: TGTGCCAGCAGCCCGCCGTCGAGGGGGGAGCTGTTTTTT; CDR3: CASSPPSRGELFF
V: TRBV6-2/TRBV6-3; size: many; D: TRBD1; J: TRBJ1-1; DNA: TGTGCCAGCACCCTACAGGGGGCGGGAGGCACTGAAGCTTTCTTT; CDR3: CASTLQGAGGTEAFF
V: TRBV7-2; size: -; D: TRBD2; J: TRBJ2-7; DNA: TGTTCCAGCAGCTTTACCGGTACTAGCGGTAGGGCCTCCCACGAGCAGTACTTC; CDR3: CSSSFTGTSGRASHEQYF
V: TRBV7-3; size: many; D: TRBD1; J: TRBJ2-7; DNA: TGTGCCAGCAGTCGAACAGGGGCCTCCTACGAGCAGTACTTC; CDR3: CASSRTGASYEQYF
V: TRBV5-1; size: -; D: -; J: TRBJ2-2; DNA: TGCGCCAGCAGCTTGTTCGGGTCGGTTACCGGGGAGCTGTTTTTT; CDR3: CASSLFGSVTGELFF
V: TRBV6-1; size: many; D: TRBD2; J: TRBJ2-7; DNA: TGTGCCAGCAAATCCGCAGCGGGAGGTTCCTACGAGCAGTACTTC; CDR3: CASKSAAGGSYEQYF
V: TRBV24-1; size: many; D: TRBD1; J: TRBJ2-3; DNA: TGTGCCACCAGGATCTCCGGGACAGGGAATCTACAAGCGCAGTATTTT; CDR3: CATRISGTGNLQAQYF
V: TRBV7-9; size: many; D: -; J: TRBJ2-5; DNA: TGTGCCAGCAGCTCCATGGGGGGGCGCCGAGAGACCCAGTACTTC; CDR3: CASSSMGGRRETQYF
V: TRBV5-1; size: many; D: -; J: TRBJ2-5; DNA: TGCGCCAGCAGGTCGGGGGTTGCAGAGACCCAGTACTTC; CDR3: CASRSGVAETQYF
V: TRBV2; size: many; D: TRBD1; J: TRBJ2-6; DNA: TGTGCCAGCAAGGGACAGGAGCTTTTCTCTGGGGCCAACGTCCTGACTTTC; CDR3: CASKGQELFSGANVLTF
V: TRBV2; size: -; D: TRBD1; J: TRBJ1-2; DNA: TGTGCCAGTAGCCCGGGACAGGGGGCTGGCTACACCTTC; CDR3: CASSPGQGAGYTF
V: TRBV27; size: many; D: TRBD1; J: TRBJ2-2; DNA: TGTGCCAGCAGAGGACAGGGGAGGAACACCGGGGAGCTGTTTTTT; CDR3: CASRGQGRNTGELFF
V: TRBV3-1; size: many; D: TRBD1; J: TRBJ1-5; DNA: TGTGCCAGCAGCCAAGGGACAGGGGGCATCCAGCCCCAGCATTTT; CDR3: CASSQGTGGIQPQHF
V: TRBV12-3/TRBV12-4; size: many; D: -; J: TRBJ2-6; DNA: TGTGCCAGCAGGGTGGGTGCGGGGCCGGGGGCCAACGTCCTGACTTTC; CDR3: CASRVGAGPGANVLTF
V: TRBV2; size: many; D: -; J: TRBJ2-3; DNA: TGTGCCAGCAGCGTAACAGGGTTGGGCACAGATACGCAGTATTTT; CDR3: CASSVTGLGTDTQYF
V: TRBV2; size: many; D: TRBD2; J: TRBJ2-1; DNA: TGTGCCAGCAGACTTGAGGGACTAGCGGGAAACAATGAGCAGTTCTTC; CDR3: CASRLEGLAGNNEQFF
V: TRBV11-2; size: many; D: TRBD2; J: TRBJ2-1; DNA: TGTGCCAGCAGCCCGGGGGGGAGCAATGAGCAGTTCTTC; CDR3: CASSPGGSNEQFF
V: TRBV5-1; size: many; D: TRBD2; J: TRBJ2-1; DNA: TGCGCCAGCAGCGGAGCGGGAGGGGGTGAGCAGTTCTTC; CDR3: CASSGAGGGEQFF
V: TRBV6-2/TRBV6-3; size: many; D: -; J: TRBJ1-4; DNA: TGTGCCAGCAGTTACCTATTCAGGGGACCCTCGGCAACTAATGAAAAACTGTTTTTT; CDR3: CASSYLFRGPSATNEKLFF
V: TRBV28; size: many; D: -; J: TRBJ2-2; DNA: TGTGCCAGCAGTTCACCGGGACACAAGAACACCGGGGAGCTGTTTTTT; CDR3: CASSSPGHKNTGELFF
V: TRBV20-1; size: -; D: -; J: TRBJ1-2; DNA: TGCAGTGCTAGCACGGGAACAGCAGGCGGCTACACCTTC; CDR3: CSASTGTAGGYTF
V: TRBV30; size: few; D: -; J: TRBJ2-1; DNA: TGTGCCTGGAGTGTACTTTGGAGGGACAATGAGCAGCTCTTC; CDR3: CAWSVLWRDNEQLF
V: TRBV9; size: -; D: TRBD2; J: TRBJ2-7; DNA: TGTGCCAGCAGCAGTGGGACTAGCGGGACAAGCGAGCAGTACTTC; CDR3: CASSSGTSGTSEQYF
V: TRBV4-1; size: many; D: TRBD2; J: TRBJ2-5; DNA: TGCGCCAGCAGTCCCGGACTAGCGGGAGGAGAGACCCAGTACTTC; CDR3: CASSPGLAGGETQYF
V: TRBV19; size: -; D: -; J: TRBJ2-2; DNA: TGTGCCAGTATCGTTGGACAGTCGCGCACCGGGGAGCTGTTTTTT; CDR3: CASIVGQSRTGELFF
V: TRBV6-2/TRBV6-3; size: -; D: -; J: TRBJ2-7; DNA: TGTGCCAGCAGTGTTTCCGGGATCTACGAGCAGTACTTC; CDR3: CASSVSGIYEQYF
V: TRBV7-9; size: many; D: -; J: TRBJ1-2; DNA: TGTGCCAGCAGCTTAGCGGCAGAGCGTGGCTACACCTTC; CDR3: CASSLAAERGYTF
V: TRBV2; size: many; D: TRBD2; J: TRBJ2-1; DNA: TGTGCCAGCACACAAGGGTTTGAGACTAGCGAGTTCTTC; CDR3: CASTQGFETSEFF
V: TRBV5-6; size: -; D: -; J: TRBJ1-6; DNA: TGTGCCAACAGCTTTTCGAGGGGGTGGGTTTCACCCCTCCACTTT; CDR3: CANSFSRGWVSPLHF
V: TRBV20-1; size: many; D: -; J: TRBJ2-3; DNA: TGCAGTGCCATGACAGCCACGGGGACAGATACGCAGTATTTT; CDR3: CSAMTATGTDTQYF
V: TRBV28; size: -; D: -; J: TRBJ1-3; DNA: TGTGCCAGCACTAAATTCAACCGGACTCGCGGGGGAAACAACATATATTTT; CDR3: CASTKFNRTRGGNNIYF
V: TRBV29-1; size: many; D: TRBD1; J: TRBJ1-2; DNA: TGCAGCGGAGAGGACAGGGGCTATGGCTACACCTTC; CDR3: CSGEDRGYGYTF
V: TRBV6-1; size: -; D: -; J: TRBJ2-2; DNA: TGTGCCACCAGCATAGGCGGGCTCACCGGGGAGCTTTTTTTT; CDR3: CATSIGGLTGELFF
V: TRBV5-4; size: -; D: -; J: TRBJ2-1; DNA: TGTGCCAGCAGGGGCGGGACAGAATACGGTGAGCAGTTCTTC; CDR3: CASRGGTEYGEQFF
V: TRBV7-2; size: many; D: TRBD2; J: TRBJ2-1; DNA: TGTGCCAGCAGCTTGGTAGCGGGAAATGAGCAGTTCTTC; CDR3: CASSLVAGNEQFF
V: TRBV4-1; size: -; D: -; J: TRBJ1-6; DNA: TGCGCCAGCATCCAGGCCGTGAATTCACCCCTCCACTTT; CDR3: CASIQAVNSPLHF
V: TRBV28; size: many; D: -; J: TRBJ1-4; DNA: TGTGCCAGCAGCCCCCACACCGAAAAACTGTTTTTT; CDR3: CASSPHTEKLFF
V: TRBV6-5; size: -; D: TRBD2; J: TRBJ2-1; DNA: TGTGCCAGCAGTTGGGGACTAGCGGGAGTCAATGAGCAGTTCTTC; CDR3: CASSWGLAGVNEQFF
V: TRBV30; size: -; D: -; J: TRBJ1-3; DNA: TGTGCCTGGAGTTACGTGGAGTCTGGAAACACAATACATTTT; CDR3: CAWSYVESGNTIHF
V: TRBV5-4; size: -; D: TRBD1; J: TRBJ1-4; DNA: TGTGCCAGCAGCATCACAGGGGCTCGCGAAAAACTGTTTTTT; CDR3: CASSITGAREKLFF
V: TRBV5-1; size: once; D: -; J: TRBJ2-3; DNA: TGCGCCAGCAGCCCCACCTGGGGTAGCACAGATACGCAGTATTTT; CDR3: CASSPTWGSTDTQYF
V: TRBV2; size: many; D: TRBD1; J: TRBJ1-1; DNA: TGTGCCAGCAGGGGACAGGTGAACACTGAAGCTTTCTTT; CDR3: CASRGQVNTEAFF
V: TRBV5-1; size: many; D: TRBD1; J: TRBJ2-2; DNA: TGCGCCAGCAGCTTGGACCCCTTGGGGGTGGTGACAGGGACCGGGGAGCTGTTTTTT; CDR3: CASSLDPLGVVTGTGELFF
V: TRBV7-9; size: many; D: -; J: TRBJ2-3; DNA: TGTGCCAGCACTCGGAGGGGGACAGTCACAGATACGCAGTATTTT; CDR3: CASTRRGTVTDTQYF
V: TRBV19; size: many; D: -; J: TRBJ2-7; DNA: TGTGCCAGTAGTATTTCGAACACCGGGGTCTACGAGCAGTACTTC; CDR3: CASSISNTGVYEQYF
V: TRBV6-1; size: many; D: TRBD2; J: TRBJ2-1; DNA: TGTGCCAGCCGTCGGACCCTCAGCGGGAGGGTTGGAAATGAGCAGTTCTTC; CDR3: CASRRTLSGRVGNEQFF
V: TRBV5-1; size: many; D: -; J: TRBJ1-2; DNA: TGCGCCAGCAGCTTGAATTCGGGGGACTATGGCTACACCTTC; CDR3: CASSLNSGDYGYTF
V: TRBV4-2; size: many; D: -; J: TRBJ1-2; DNA: TGTGCCAGCAGCCCCAGGGGTGGCGGCTACACCTTC; CDR3: CASSPRGGGYTF
V: TRBV12-3/TRBV12-4; size: many; D: -; J: TRBJ1-2; DNA: TGTGCCAGCAGCCGATCCGGGCCCTACTATGGCTACACCTTC; CDR3: CASSRSGPYYGYTF
V: TRBV4-3; size: -; D: -; J: TRBJ1-2; DNA: TGCGCCACCCCGGGCATACAAGCTTTCTTGGGCTACACCTTC; CDR3: CATPGIQAFLGYTF
V: TRBV11-3; size: -; D: -; J: TRBJ2-5; DNA: TGTCCCCTCGAGGTGGCGGAAGATACCCAGTACTTC; CDR3: CPLEVAEDTQYF
V: TRBV7-2; size: many; D: TRBD1; J: TRBJ2-2; DNA: TGTGCCAGCAGCCTCCCAGACAGGGGGCGTGCCGGGGAGCTGTTTTTT; CDR3: CASSLPDRGRAGELFF
V: TRBV5-6; size: -; D: -; J: TRBJ2-3; DNA: TGTGCCAGCAGCCGGATCGGGAGCCCAACAGATACGCAGTATTTT; CDR3: CASSRIGSPTDTQYF
V: TRBV28; size: many; D: -; J: TRBJ2-7; DNA: TGTGCCAGCACCCCGCGGAGTGCGAGGGAACTGGACGAGCAGTACTTC; CDR3: CASTPRSARELDEQYF
V: TRBV7-3; size: many; D: TRBD1; J: TRBJ2-1; DNA: TGTGCCAGCAGCTTTAGCGGACAGGGGAATGAGCAGTTCTTC; CDR3: CASSFSGQGNEQFF
V: TRBV15; size: many; D: -; J: TRBJ2-3; DNA: TGTGCCACCAGCCCCGGGTCCCCCACAGATACGCAGTATTTT; CDR3: CATSPGSPTDTQYF
V: TRBV7-9; size: -; D: TRBD2; J: TRBJ2-7; DNA: TGTGCCAGCAGTTTCGGACTAGCGGGAGACGGGGAGCAGTACTTC; CDR3: CASSFGLAGDGEQYF